These T cell receptor beta chains were read from a single sample in a study of cytomegalovirus exposure and HLA in healthy donors. Assay: immunoSEQ multiplex PCR; the TCRdb copy retains only in-frame clones and omits some. The repertoire holds 250,000 to 300,000 clones, nearly 90% seen once, with under 0.4% in the top ten. Sequencing was carried out using PBMCs. These receptor sequences come from a woman aged 18-35 years in good health and CMV-seronegative. Each CDR3 is given with its conserved first and last residue. The D gene is left open where the match is weak. Expanded clones are given a class, and other clones once, few, many or no size at all.

D	size	V	J	CDR3	DNA
TRBD1	NA	TRBV7-3	TRBJ2-7	CASSSRTGGREQYF	TGTGCCAGCAGCTCGAGGACAGGGGGCCGCGAGCAGTACTTC
NA	NA	TRBV7-9	TRBJ1-4	CASSSPIGRKLFF	TGTGCCAGCAGCTCCCCCATCGGGAGAAAACTGTTTTTT
NA	NA	TRBV7-8	TRBJ1-2	CASSLVPARDLTNYGYTF	TGTGCCAGCAGCTTAGTACCGGCGCGGGACCTGACTAACTATGGCTACACCTTC
TRBD1	NA	TRBV2	TRBJ1-1	CASSEPGQSMNTEAFF	TGTGCCAGCAGTGAGCCGGGACAGAGCATGAACACTGAAGCTTTCTTT
NA	NA	TRBV2	TRBJ2-3	CASSVISSADTQYF	TGTGCCAGCAGTGTTATTAGTTCCGCAGATACGCAGTATTTT
NA	NA	TRBV4-1	TRBJ2-1	CASSQPGQMGYEQFF	TGCGCCAGCAGCCAACCAGGACAGATGGGCTATGAGCAGTTCTTC
NA	few	TRBV11-2	TRBJ2-5	CASSLGGTRETQYF	TGTGCCAGCAGCTTAGGGGGCACCAGAGAGACCCAGTACTTC
TRBD2	NA	TRBV13	TRBJ2-1	CATLRAGGRFNEQFF	TGTGCCACCCTTAGGGCGGGGGGGCGCTTCAATGAGCAGTTCTTC
TRBD1	NA	TRBV6-5	TRBJ2-3	CASSYGTGSMNTQYF	TGTGCCAGCAGTTATGGGACAGGGAGTATGAATACGCAGTATTTT
NA	NA	TRBV5-1	TRBJ2-3	CASSPTPGPRVADTQYF	TGCGCCAGCAGCCCAACCCCGGGCCCCAGGGTCGCAGATACGCAGTATTTT
TRBD1	NA	TRBV19	TRBJ1-2	CASSSGVSGGISGGYTF	TGTGCCAGTAGTTCCGGCGTCTCAGGGGGAATAAGCGGTGGCTACACCTTC
TRBD2	once	TRBV30	TRBJ2-7	CAWSGGGHEQYF	TGTGCCTGGAGTGGCGGGGGGCACGAGCAGTACTTC
NA	NA	TRBV4-3	TRBJ2-3	CASSQAGGRTDTQYF	TGCGCCAGCAGCCAAGCGGGGGGCCGTACAGATACGCAGTATTTT
TRBD1	NA	TRBV28	TRBJ2-7	CASSGPGQSYEQYF	TGTGCCAGCAGTGGCCCGGGACAGTCCTACGAGCAGTACTTC
NA	NA	TRBV6-1	TRBJ2-2	CASTRTNTGELFF	TGTGCCAGCACTAGGACGAACACCGGGGAGCTGTTTTTT
TRBD2	NA	TRBV5-1	TRBJ2-3	CASSLAGTSGVHF	TGCGCCAGCAGCTTGGCCGGGACTAGCGGTGTTCATTTT
TRBD1	NA	TRBV27	TRBJ1-6	CASSLGTVSYNSPLHF	TGTGCCAGCAGTTTGGGGACAGTCTCCTATAATTCACCCCTCCACTTT
NA	NA	TRBV28	TRBJ2-1	CASLKGPRGDEQFF	TGTGCCAGCCTAAAGGGGCCCCGAGGCGATGAGCAGTTCTTC
TRBD2	NA	TRBV11-2	TRBJ2-5	CASSVIGTSGYKRTQYF	TGTGCCAGCAGCGTTATCGGGACTAGCGGATACAAGAGAACCCAGTACTTC
TRBD1	NA	TRBV6-5	TRBJ1-6	CASRRTTGTSPLHF	TGTGCCAGCAGACGAACGACAGGGACTTCACCCCTCCACTTT
NA	once	TRBV4-1	TRBJ2-7	CASSQGPTTYEQYF	TGCGCCAGCAGCCAAGGTCCTACCACCTACGAGCAGTACTTC
NA	NA	TRBV5-1	TRBJ2-2	CASSLIVTGELFF	TGCGCCAGCAGCTTGATCGTTACCGGGGAGCTGTTTTTT
NA	NA	TRBV7-6	TRBJ1-6	CASSQELDYNSPLHF	TGTGCCAGCAGTCAGGAATTGGATTATAATTCACCCCTCCACTTT